The 7 T cell receptor beta chains reported below all come from one sample, sequenced in a study of cytomegalovirus exposure and HLA in healthy donors. The PCR had 60 Vbeta and 13 Jbeta primers. Profiling relied on immunoSEQ multiplex PCR, and the TCRdb table lists in-frame clones only, not all of them. This sample has under 150,000 clones, with about 74% found just once. The sequenced sample was PBMCs. The receptors shown here come from a young man in good health and CMV-seronegative.

V usage is TRBV5-5 and J usage is TRBJ2-3; D is possibly TRBD1 (5 bases). This CDR3 has 16 residues. V lost 2 bases, J lost 2 bases, and 15 bases lay in between. Per the germline V gene, CDR1 is SGHKS and CDR2 is YYEKEE (reference sequence). The CDR3 region has the DNA TGTGCCAGCAGCTTCACACGACAGAGTCACACAGATACGCAGTATTTT. Its translation is CASSFTRQSHTDTQYF.

The chain is built from TRBV6-1 and TRBJ1-1; 7 positions match TRBD1. The length of the CDR3 is 14 residues. Germline CDR1 MNHNS, CDR2 SASEGT. V lost 3 bases to trimming and J lost 4 bases; unmatched junction nucleotides: 5. Here the CDR3 reads CASSDWQGVTEAFF. The CDR3 nucleotides are TGTGCCAGCAGTGATTGGCAGGGGGTCACTGAAGCTTTCTTT.

The CDR3 sequence: CATSSLAGDYNEQFF. In DNA, the CDR3 is TGTGCCACCAGCAGCCTAGCGGGAGACTACAATGAGCAGTTCTTC. The chain recombines TRBV15 with TRBJ2-1, with 10 positions matching TRBD2. Germline loops: CDR1 LNHNV, CDR2 YYDKDF (reference sequence). This CDR3 comprises 15 residues. V shed 3 bases and J 3 bases; nucleotides not matched to a gene: 2. The full variable domain, with the rest looked up from reference TRBV15 and TRBJ2-1, is DAMVIQNPRYQVTQFGKPVTLSCSQTLNHNVMYWYQQKSSQAPKLLFHYYDKDFNNEADTPDNFQSRRPNTSFCFLDIRSPGLGDTAMYLCATSSLAGDYNEQFFGPGTRLTVL.

This rearrangement joins TRBV5-3 to TRBJ2-7, with 9 nucleotides matching TRBD1. TRBV5-3 is labeled an ORF, and its function is uncertain. The V segment lost 0 bases and the J segment 3 bases; nucleotides outside the gene matches: 7. The CDR3 has 16 amino acids. CDR3 protein: CARSLAHRGPCYEQYF. The CDR3 nucleotides read TGTGCCAGAAGCTTGGCGCACAGGGGGCCTTGCTACGAGCAGTACTTC.

This sequence joins TRBV11-2 and TRBJ1-2, with 7 bases matching TRBD1. The CDR3 covers 14 residues. In germline, CDR1 is SGHAT, CDR2 FQNNGV. The V segment lost 5 bases and the J segment 6 bases; nucleotides outside the gene matches: 9. The CDR3 coding sequence is TGTGCCAGCAGCGCCCTAGACAGGGCGAATGGCTACACCTTC. The encoded protein is CASSALDRANGYTF.

The rearrangement links TRBV19 to TRBJ2-3; TRBD2 matches at 9 bases. The CDR3 extends over 15 amino acids. The V gene's germline CDR1 is LNHDA and CDR2 SQIVND (reference sequence). J gave up 1 base and V 7 bases, and 6 bases lay outside the gene matches. CDR3 residues: CASKISGGRTDTQYF. CDR3 nucleotides: TGTGCCAGTAAGATTAGCGGGGGCCGCACAGATACGCAGTATTTT.

This chain uses TRBV7-9 with TRBJ1-5, with TRBD1 matching over 10 bases. V lost 5 bases and J lost 5; bases outside the gene matches: 9. CDR1 is SEHNR and CDR2 is FQNEAQ in the germline V gene (reference sequence). The CDR3 covers 16 residues. CDR3 sequence reads: CASSPGTGAVHQPQHF. The CDR3 nucleotides are TGTGCCAGCAGCCCCGGGACAGGGGCCGTCCATCAGCCCCAGCATTTT.